The 15 T cell receptor beta chains below all came from one sample that was sequenced in a study of response to subunit inactivated influenza vaccine. TCRdb ran MiXCR on the RT-PCR reads and lists one entry per CDR3 protein. The top ten hold around 1.8% of the sample, which has about 480,000 distinct CDR3 sequences, over 25% seen once. The material sequenced was CD4+ T cells sorted from PBMCs, taken roughly 5 days after vaccination. Every receptor here comes from a man between 45 and 60 years old who received an inactivated influenza vaccine.

The chain joins TRBV27 to TRBJ2-1; 8 positions agree with TRBD2. This CDR3 is 17 amino acids long. CDR1 MNHEY and CDR2 SMNVEV come from the germline V gene (reference sequence). V lost 6 bases to trimming and J lost 5 bases; unmatched junction nucleotides: 15. The CDR3 bases are TGTGCCAGCAGCCACCCCGGACTAGCTGGGTGGGACAATGAGCAGTTCTTC. Amino acids: CASSHPGLAGWDNEQFF.

The chain carries TRBV20-1 and TRBJ2-7; D not certain. The V gene's germline CDR1 is DFQATT and CDR2 SNEGSKA (reference sequence). The CDR3 has 14 residues. The germline V and J ends were trimmed by 6 bases and 3 bases, with 18 bases remaining between them. CDR3 in amino acids: CSAINPATGYEQYF. CDR3 sequence (DNA): TGCAGTGCCATAAATCCGGCCACGGGCTACGAGCAGTACTTC.

This clonotype has only a few counts. This chain links TRBV7-2 with TRBJ2-3; D is unclear. The CDR3 covers 14 residues. From germline, CDR1 is SGHTA and CDR2 FQGNSA. Trimming removed 0 bases at V and 4 bases at J, with 8 bases between. CDR3 nucleotides: TGTGCCAGCAGCTTAGCGGGATGGGCAGATACGCAGTATTTT. It yields the protein CASSLAGWADTQYF.

This clonotype was picked up a small number of times. The gene calls are TRBV20-1 and TRBJ2-5; D gene unclear. This CDR3 has 14 amino acids. From germline, CDR1 is DFQATT and CDR2 SNEGSKA (reference sequence). V gave up 2 bases and J gave up 3 bases, with 13 bases separating them. The CDR3 DNA reads TGCAGTGCTAGAAAAACCCCCAGAAAAGAGACCCAGTACTTC. Its protein is CSARKTPRKETQYF.

This clonotype occurred a few times. This chain links TRBV18 with TRBJ2-5; no reliable D call. The CDR3 has 13 amino acids. Between the trimmed V and J ends, which lost 2 bases and 0 bases, there was a span of 4 bases. Germline V gene data show CDR1 as KGHSH and CDR2 as LQKENI. The CDR3 bases are TGTGCCAGCTCACCAAGTAACCAAGAGACCCAGTACTTC. This codes for CASSPSNQETQYF.

V is TRBV4-1 and J is TRBJ2-7; a possible D gene is TRBD2 (6 bases). Germline V gene lookup returns CDR1 MGHRA and CDR2 YSYEKL. This CDR3 comprises 16 residues. The ends were cut back, 4 bases at V and 0 bases at J, with 16 bases in the middle. CDR3 nucleotide sequence: TGCGCCAGCAGCCCCCAAGGGACTGGGAGCTCCTACGAGCAGTACTTC. Its translation is CASSPQGTGSSYEQYF.

The gene calls are TRBV7-2 and TRBJ2-1, with 7 bases matching TRBD1. The ends lost 5 bases at V and 4 bases at J; junction bases unmatched: 5. Germline values: CDR1 SGHTA, CDR2 FQGNSA. The length of the CDR3 is 14 residues. In nucleotides, the CDR3 is TGTGCCAGCAGCAAAGGGACAGAATACAATGAGCAGTTCTTC. Its translation: CASSKGTEYNEQFF.

The chain uses TRBV9 and TRBJ2-5; 8 nucleotides match TRBD2. The CDR3 contains 15 residues. Germline V gives CDR1 SGDLS, CDR2 YYNGEE. Trimming took 0 bases from V and 3 from J; bases not matched to a gene: 4. The CDR3 reads CASSVGAGAKETQYF. In DNA form, the CDR3 reads TGTGCCAGCAGCGTAGGAGCGGGAGCGAAAGAGACCCAGTACTTC.

The chain uses TRBV20-1 and TRBJ2-7; TRBD2 is a possible D gene (7 bases). Trimming cost V 8 bases and J 0 bases, with 14 bases left between them. CDR3 length: 13 amino acids. Germline CDR1 reads DFQATT; CDR2 reads SNEGSKA (reference sequence). The CDR3 loop is CSSPGGRSYEQYF. CDR3 coding DNA: TGCAGTTCACCGGGGGGCCGCTCCTACGAGCAGTACTTC.

This clonotype was observed a few times. V is TRBV24-1 and J is TRBJ2-1; TRBD2 aligns across 11 bases. The V gene end was trimmed by 8 bases and the J gene end by 6 bases; junction bases not matched to a gene: 2. The CDR3 length is 13 residues. Germline values: CDR1 KGHDR, CDR2 SFDVKD. CDR3 residues: CATNLAGGNEQFF. Here the CDR3 DNA reads TGTGCCACCAATCTAGCGGGGGGCAATGAGCAGTTCTTC.

This clonotype was seen a handful of times. V and J are TRBV4-2 and TRBJ1-4, with TRBD1 as a possible D gene (6 bases). Trimming left V 0 bases short and J 7 bases short, with 18 bases between. The CDR3 contains 17 residues. Germline V gives CDR1 LGHNA, CDR2 YNFKEQ. The CDR3: CASSQDSVVTGGEKLFF. CDR3 sequence (DNA): TGTGCCAGCAGCCAAGATTCGGTAGTGACAGGTGGTGAAAAACTGTTTTTT.

The chain links TRBV12-3 or TRBV12-4 to TRBJ2-5, with unresolved D. The CDR3 is made up of 14 amino acids. V was shortened by 4 bases and J by 2 bases, with 11 bases between the two germline ends. CDR3 in DNA: TGTGCCAGCAGTTCTTTGCCTAATCAAGAGACCCAGTACTTC. It yields the protein CASSSLPNQETQYF.

This clonotype appeared many times. The chain recombines TRBV7-9 with TRBJ2-3, with 7 bases lining up with TRBD1. V shed 3 bases, J shed 0 bases, and the junction held 3 bases outside the gene matches. This CDR3 region has 15 residues. CDR1 SEHNR and CDR2 FQNEAQ come from the germline V gene (reference sequence). CDR3 region: CASSFRQGSTDTQYF. The CDR3 nucleotides are TGTGCCAGCAGCTTCCGACAGGGTAGCACAGATACGCAGTATTTT. Complete variable domain (other parts from reference TRBV7-9 and TRBJ2-3): DTGVSQNPRHKITKRGQNVTFRCDPISEHNRLYWYRQTLGQGPEFLTYFQNEAQLEKSRLLSDRFSAERPKGSFSTLEIQRTEQGDSAMYLCASSFRQGSTDTQYFGPGTRLTVL.

This chain links TRBV4-3 with TRBJ2-7; D perhaps matches TRBD2 (6 bases). Germline CDR1 and CDR2: LGHNA and YSLEER. The CDR3 runs to 13 residues. V was clipped by 3 bases and J by 3 bases, with 9 bases between them. CDR3 protein: CASSHGTGYEQYF. The DNA for the CDR3 is TGCGCCAGCAGCCACGGGACTGGCTACGAGCAGTACTTC.

The V and J genes are TRBV20-1 and TRBJ2-7; 11 nucleotides match TRBD2. Germline loops: CDR1 DFQATT, CDR2 SNEGSKA (reference sequence). The V and J ends lost 2 bases and 2 bases, in that order; junction bases with no gene match: 14. There are 18 residues in the CDR3. Here the CDR3 reads CSARPLLAGVGSAYEQYF. CDR3 bases: TGCAGTGCTAGACCTCTACTAGCGGGAGTAGGTTCCGCCTACGAGCAGTACTTC.